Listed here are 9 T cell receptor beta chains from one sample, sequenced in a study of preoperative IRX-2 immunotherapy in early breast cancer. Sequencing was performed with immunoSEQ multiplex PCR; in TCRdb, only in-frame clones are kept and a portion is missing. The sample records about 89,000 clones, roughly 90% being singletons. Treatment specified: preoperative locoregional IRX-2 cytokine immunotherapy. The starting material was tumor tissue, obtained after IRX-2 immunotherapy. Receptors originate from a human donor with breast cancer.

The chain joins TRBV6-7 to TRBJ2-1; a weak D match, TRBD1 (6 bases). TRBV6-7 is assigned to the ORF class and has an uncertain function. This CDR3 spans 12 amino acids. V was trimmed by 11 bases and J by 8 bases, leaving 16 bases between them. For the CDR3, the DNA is TGTGCCCTCAGCGGCAGGGGCGATGAGCAGTTCTTC. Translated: CALSGRGDEQFF.

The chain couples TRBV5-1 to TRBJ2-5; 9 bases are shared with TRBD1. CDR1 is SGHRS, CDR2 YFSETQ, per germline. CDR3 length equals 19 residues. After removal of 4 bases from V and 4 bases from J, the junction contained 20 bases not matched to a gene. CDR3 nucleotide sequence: TGCGCCAGCAGCCTGTCCTTGGACAGGGGTCCCGGTGGGTTAGAGACCCAGTACTTC. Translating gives CASSLSLDRGPGGLETQYF.

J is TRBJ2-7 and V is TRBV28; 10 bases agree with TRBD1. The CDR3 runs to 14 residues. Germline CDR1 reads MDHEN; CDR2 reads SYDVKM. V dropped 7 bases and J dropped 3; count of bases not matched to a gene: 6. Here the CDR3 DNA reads TGTGCCAGCATTCGGACAGGGGGTTACTACGAGCAGTACTTC. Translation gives CASIRTGGYYEQYF.

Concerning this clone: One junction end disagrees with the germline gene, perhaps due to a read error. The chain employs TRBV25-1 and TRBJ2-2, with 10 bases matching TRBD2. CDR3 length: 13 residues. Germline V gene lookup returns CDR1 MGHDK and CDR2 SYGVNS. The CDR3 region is CASRTSGTRELFF. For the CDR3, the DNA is TGTGCCAGCCGGACTAGCGGCACCAGGGAGCTGTTTTTT.

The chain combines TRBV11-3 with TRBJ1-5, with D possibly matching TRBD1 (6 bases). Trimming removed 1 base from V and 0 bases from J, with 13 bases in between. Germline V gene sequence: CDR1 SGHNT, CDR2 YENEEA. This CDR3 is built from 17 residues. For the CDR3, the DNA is TGTGCCAGCAGCTTAGGGGCCGGGACACTTAGCAATCAGCCCCAGCATTTT. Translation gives CASSLGAGTLSNQPQHF.

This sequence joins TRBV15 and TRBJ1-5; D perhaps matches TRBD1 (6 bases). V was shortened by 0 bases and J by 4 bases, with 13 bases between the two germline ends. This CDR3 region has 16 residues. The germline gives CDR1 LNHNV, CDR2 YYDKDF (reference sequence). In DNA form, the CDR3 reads TGTGCCACCAGCAGAGATCGGGGGGGGGCGAATCAGCCCCAGCATTTT. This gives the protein CATSRDRGGANQPQHF.

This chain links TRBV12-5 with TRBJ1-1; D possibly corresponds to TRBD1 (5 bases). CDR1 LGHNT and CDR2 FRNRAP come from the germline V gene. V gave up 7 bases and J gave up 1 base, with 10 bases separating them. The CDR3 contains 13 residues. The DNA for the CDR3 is TGTGCTAGTGCCTTGAGGGGGAACACTGAAGCTTTCTTT. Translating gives CASALRGNTEAFF.

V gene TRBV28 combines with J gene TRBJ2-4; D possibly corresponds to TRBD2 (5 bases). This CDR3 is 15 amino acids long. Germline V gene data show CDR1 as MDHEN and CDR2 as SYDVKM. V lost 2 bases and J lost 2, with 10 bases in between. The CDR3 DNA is TGTGCCAGCAGTTTAGACTACGGATCCAAAAACATTCAGTACTTC. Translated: CASSLDYGSKNIQYF.

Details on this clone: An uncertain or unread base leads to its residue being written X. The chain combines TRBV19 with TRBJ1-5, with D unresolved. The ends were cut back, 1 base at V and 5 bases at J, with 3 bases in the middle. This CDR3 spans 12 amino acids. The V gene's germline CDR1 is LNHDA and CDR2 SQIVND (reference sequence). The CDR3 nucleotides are TGTGCCAGTAGTATAGGRGATCAGCCCCAGCATTTT. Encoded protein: CASSIXDQPQHF. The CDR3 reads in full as CASSIGDQPQHF.